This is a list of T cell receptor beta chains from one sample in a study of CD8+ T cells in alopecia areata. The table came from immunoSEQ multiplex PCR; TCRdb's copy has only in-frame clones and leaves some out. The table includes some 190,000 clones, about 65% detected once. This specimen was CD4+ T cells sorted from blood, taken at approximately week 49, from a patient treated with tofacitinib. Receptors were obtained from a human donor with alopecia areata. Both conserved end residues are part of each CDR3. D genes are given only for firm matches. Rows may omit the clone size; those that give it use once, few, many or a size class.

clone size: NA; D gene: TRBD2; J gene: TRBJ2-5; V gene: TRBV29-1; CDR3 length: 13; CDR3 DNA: TGCAGCGTTGAACGGGGGGACGGGGAGACCCAGTACTTC; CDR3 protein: CSVERGDGETQYF
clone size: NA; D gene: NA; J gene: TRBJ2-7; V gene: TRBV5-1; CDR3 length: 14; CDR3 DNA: TGCGCCAGCAGCTCCCGGGACAAGCCCTACGAGCAGTACTTC; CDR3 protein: CASSSRDKPYEQYF
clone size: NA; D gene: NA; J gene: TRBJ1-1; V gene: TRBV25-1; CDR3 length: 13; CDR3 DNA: TGTGCCAGCCTCACGGACAGGAACACTGAAGCTTTCTTT; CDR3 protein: CASLTDRNTEAFF
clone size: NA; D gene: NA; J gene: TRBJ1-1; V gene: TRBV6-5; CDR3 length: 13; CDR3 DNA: TGTGCCAGCACCCCGCGGGCGAACACTGAAGCTTTCTTT; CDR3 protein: CASTPRANTEAFF
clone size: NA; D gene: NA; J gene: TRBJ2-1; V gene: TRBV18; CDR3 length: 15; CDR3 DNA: TGTGCCAGCTCACCGAGGCAGGGCTCCTACAATGAGCAGTTCTTC; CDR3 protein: CASSPRQGSYNEQFF
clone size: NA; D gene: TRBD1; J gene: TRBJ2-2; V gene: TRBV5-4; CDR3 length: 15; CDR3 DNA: TGTGCCAGCAGCGGGGACAGCGCGAACACCGGGGAGCTGTTTTTT; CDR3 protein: CASSGDSANTGELFF
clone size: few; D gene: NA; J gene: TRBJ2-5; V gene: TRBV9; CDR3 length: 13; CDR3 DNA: TGTGCCAGCAGCGTGCAGGGGCTTGGGACCCAGTACTTC; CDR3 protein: CASSVQGLGTQYF
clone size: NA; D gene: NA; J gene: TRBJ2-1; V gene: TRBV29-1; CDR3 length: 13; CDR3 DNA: TGCAGCGTTGCGGGTCGGCAGTACAATGAGCAGTTCTTC; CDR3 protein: CSVAGRQYNEQFF
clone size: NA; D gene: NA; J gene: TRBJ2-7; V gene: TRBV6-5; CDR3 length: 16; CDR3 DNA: TGTGCCAGCAGTTACTCGAGACCCCCACTTGGTGTCGAGCAGTACTTC; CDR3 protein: CASSYSRPPLGVEQYF
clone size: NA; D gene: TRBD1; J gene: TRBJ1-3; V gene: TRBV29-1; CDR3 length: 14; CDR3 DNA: TGCAGCGTTGAGGGACAGGGGACTGGAAACACCATATATTTT; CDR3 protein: CSVEGQGTGNTIYF
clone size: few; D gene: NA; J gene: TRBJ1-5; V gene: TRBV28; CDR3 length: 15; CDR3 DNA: TGTGCCAGCAGTTTATTTCCTTCGGGGGATCAGCCCCAGCATTTT; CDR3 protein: CASSLFPSGDQPQHF
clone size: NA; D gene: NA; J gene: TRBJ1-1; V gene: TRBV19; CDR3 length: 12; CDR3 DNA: TGTGCCAGTAGTCCGACAGGACCTGAAGCTTTCTTT; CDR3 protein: CASSPTGPEAFF
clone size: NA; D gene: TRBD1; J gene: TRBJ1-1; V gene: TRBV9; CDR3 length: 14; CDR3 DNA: TGTGCCAGCAGCGACGGGACAGGGGTCACTGAAGCTTTCTTT; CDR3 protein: CASSDGTGVTEAFF
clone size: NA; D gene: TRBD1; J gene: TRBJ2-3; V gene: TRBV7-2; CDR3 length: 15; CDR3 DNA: TGTGCCAGCACCCCACAGGGGCAGGGCACAGATACGCAGTATTTT; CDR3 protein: CASTPQGQGTDTQYF
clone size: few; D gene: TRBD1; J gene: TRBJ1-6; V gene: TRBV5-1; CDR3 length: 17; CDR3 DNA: TGCGCCAGCAGCTCGTCCCCCACAGGGGGAGTTGGATCACCCCTCCACTTT; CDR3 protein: CASSSSPTGGVGSPLHF
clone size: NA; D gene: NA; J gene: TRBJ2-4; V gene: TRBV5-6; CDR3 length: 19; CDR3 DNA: TGTGCCAGCAGTTCGGACCCACACTTACTTCGAGGGGCCAAAAACATTCAGTACTTC; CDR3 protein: CASSSDPHLLRGAKNIQYF
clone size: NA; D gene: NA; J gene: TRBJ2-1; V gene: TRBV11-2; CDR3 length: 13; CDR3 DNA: TGTGCCAGCAGCCGACCTCTGAGCAATGAGCAGTTCTTC; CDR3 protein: CASSRPLSNEQFF
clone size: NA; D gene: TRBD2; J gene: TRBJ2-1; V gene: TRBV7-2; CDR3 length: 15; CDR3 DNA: TGTGCCAGCAGCGCGCGGGGGGGCCAGGGCAATGAGCAGTTCTTC; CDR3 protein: CASSARGGQGNEQFF
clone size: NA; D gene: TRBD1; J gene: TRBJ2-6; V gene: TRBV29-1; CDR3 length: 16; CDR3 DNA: TGCAGCGTTGTGACAGGGGGCAGCTCTGGGGCCAACGTCCTGACTTTC; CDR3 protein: CSVVTGGSSGANVLTF
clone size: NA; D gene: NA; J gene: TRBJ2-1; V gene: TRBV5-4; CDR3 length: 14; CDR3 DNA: TGTGCCAGCAGCTTGACCAGTAAGGGAAATGAGCAGTTCTTC; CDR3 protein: CASSLTSKGNEQFF
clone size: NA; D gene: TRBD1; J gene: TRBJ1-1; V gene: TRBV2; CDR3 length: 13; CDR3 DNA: TGTGCCAGCAGGAGGGACAGTCAGGGTGAAGCTTTCTTT; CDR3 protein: CASRRDSQGEAFF
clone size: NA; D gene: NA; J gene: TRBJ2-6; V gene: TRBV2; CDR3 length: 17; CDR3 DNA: TGTGCCAGCAGTGTAGACCAGAGCGGTTTTGGGGCCAACGTCCTGACTTTC; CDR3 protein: CASSVDQSGFGANVLTF
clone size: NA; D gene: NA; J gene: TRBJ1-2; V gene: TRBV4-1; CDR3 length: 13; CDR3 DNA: TGCGCCAGCAGCCAAGCGAGGGCGGGGGGCTACACCTTC; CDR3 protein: CASSQARAGGYTF
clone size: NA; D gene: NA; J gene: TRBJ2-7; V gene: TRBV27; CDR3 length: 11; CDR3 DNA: TGTGCCAGCTCAAACGTCTACGAGCAGTACTTC; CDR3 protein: CASSNVYEQYF
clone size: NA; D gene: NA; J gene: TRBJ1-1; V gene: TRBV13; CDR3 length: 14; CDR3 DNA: TGTGCCAGCAGCTTAGTCAGGGGAGCTTTAAAAGCTTTCTTT; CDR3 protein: CASSLVRGALKAFF
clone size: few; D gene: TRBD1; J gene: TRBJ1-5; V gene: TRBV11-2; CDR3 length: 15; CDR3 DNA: TGTGCCAGCAGCTTCGACAGGGGTGGCAATCAGCCCCAGCATTTT; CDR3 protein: CASSFDRGGNQPQHF
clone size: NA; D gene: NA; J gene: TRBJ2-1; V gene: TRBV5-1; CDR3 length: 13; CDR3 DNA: TGCGCCAGCAGCTCCGGTGGGGCCAATGAGCAGTTCTTC; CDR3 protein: CASSSGGANEQFF
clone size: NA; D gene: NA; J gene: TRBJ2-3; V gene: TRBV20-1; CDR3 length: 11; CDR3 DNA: TGCAGTGCTAGAGAGACAGATACGCAGTATTTT; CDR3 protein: CSARETDTQYF
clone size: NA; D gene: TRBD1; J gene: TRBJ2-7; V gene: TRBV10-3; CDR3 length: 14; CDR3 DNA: TGTGCCATCGGAGAAGGACAGGGAGTCTACGAGCAGTACTTC; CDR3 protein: CAIGEGQGVYEQYF
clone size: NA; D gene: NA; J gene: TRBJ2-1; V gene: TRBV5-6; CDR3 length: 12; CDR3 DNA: TGTGCCAGCAGCACGGTCCGGTATGAGCAGTTCTTC; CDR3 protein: CASSTVRYEQFF
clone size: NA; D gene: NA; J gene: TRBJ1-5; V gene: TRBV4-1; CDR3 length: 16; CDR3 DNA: TGCGCCAGCAGCCAAGGTCGGGCTTTTGGCAATCAGCCCCAGCATTTT; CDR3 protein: CASSQGRAFGNQPQHF
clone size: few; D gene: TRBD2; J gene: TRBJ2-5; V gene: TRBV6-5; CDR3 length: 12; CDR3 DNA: TGTGCCATCAGGACTAGCCAAGAGACCCAGTACTTC; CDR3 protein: CAIRTSQETQYF
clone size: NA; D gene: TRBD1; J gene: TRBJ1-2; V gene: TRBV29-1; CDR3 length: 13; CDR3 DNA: TGCAGCGTCGACGCCCAGGGGGGGTATGGCTACACCTTC; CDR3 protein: CSVDAQGGYGYTF
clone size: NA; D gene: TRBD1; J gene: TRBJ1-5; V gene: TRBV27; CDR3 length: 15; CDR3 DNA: TGTGCCAGCAGGCTCCGACAGGGTAGCAATCAGCCCCAGCATTTT; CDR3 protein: CASRLRQGSNQPQHF
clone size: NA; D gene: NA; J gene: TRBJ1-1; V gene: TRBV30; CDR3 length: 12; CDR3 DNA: TGTGCCTGGAGTAATAGGAACACTGAAGCTTTCTTT; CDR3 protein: CAWSNRNTEAFF
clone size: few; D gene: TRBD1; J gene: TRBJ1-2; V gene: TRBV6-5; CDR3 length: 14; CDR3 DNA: TGTGCCAGCGGAGGGACAGGAACCTCCTATGGCTACACCTTC; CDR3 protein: CASGGTGTSYGYTF
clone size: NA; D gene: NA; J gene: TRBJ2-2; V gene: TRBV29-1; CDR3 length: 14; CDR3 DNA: TGCAGCGTTTCCTTAATCCCCTCGGGCGGGGAGCTGTTTTTT; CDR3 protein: CSVSLIPSGGELFF
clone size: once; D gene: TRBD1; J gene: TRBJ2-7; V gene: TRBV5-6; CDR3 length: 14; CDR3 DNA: TGTGCCAGCAGCCTTGGACAGGCCAACTACGAGCAGTACTTC; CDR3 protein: CASSLGQANYEQYF
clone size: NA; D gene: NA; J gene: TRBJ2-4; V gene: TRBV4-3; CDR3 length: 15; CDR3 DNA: TGCGCCAGCAGCCAAGAGGGGCTGGCCAAAAACATTCAGTACTTC; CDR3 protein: CASSQEGLAKNIQYF
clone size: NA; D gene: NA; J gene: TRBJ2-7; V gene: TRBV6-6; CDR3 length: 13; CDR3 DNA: TGTGCCAGCAGTTACGGGGGGACCTACGAGCAGTACTTC; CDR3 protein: CASSYGGTYEQYF
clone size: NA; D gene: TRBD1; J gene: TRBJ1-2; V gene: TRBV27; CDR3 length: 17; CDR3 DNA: TGTGCCAGCAGTCCGGGACAGGGGGCATCGGCTAACTATGGCTACACCTTC; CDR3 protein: CASSPGQGASANYGYTF
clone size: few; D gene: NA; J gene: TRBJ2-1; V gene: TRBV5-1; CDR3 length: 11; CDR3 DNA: TGCGCCAGCAGCCGGGACGCTGAGCAGTTCTTC; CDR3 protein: CASSRDAEQFF